One T cell receptor (beta chain) is described in this entry. No antigen is known for it. This CDR3 has 15 residues. CDR1 is SGHVS, CDR2 FQNEAQ, per germline. V dropped 0 bases and J dropped 4; count of bases not matched to a gene: 4. This sample is drawn from a study of T cell responses to AZD1222 COVID-19 vaccine. TCRdb's table, derived via immunoSEQ multiplex PCR, lists solely in-frame clones and lacks some. The profile covers about 110,000 clones, with about four fifths appearing a single time and around 4.6% taken by the ten largest. Study-level points and caveats: Every sample of the repertoires postdated the peak T cell response.

The chain combines TRBV7-8 with TRBJ1-1, with TRBD1 matching over 8 bases. This clonotype was sampled from an adult in good health. Sequenced material: peripheral blood, taken on day 0 of AZD1222 vaccination. CDR3 sequence (DNA): TGTGCCAGCAGCTTAGCTGGACAGGGAGGCACTGAAGCTTTCTTT. Protein product: CASSLAGQGGTEAFF.